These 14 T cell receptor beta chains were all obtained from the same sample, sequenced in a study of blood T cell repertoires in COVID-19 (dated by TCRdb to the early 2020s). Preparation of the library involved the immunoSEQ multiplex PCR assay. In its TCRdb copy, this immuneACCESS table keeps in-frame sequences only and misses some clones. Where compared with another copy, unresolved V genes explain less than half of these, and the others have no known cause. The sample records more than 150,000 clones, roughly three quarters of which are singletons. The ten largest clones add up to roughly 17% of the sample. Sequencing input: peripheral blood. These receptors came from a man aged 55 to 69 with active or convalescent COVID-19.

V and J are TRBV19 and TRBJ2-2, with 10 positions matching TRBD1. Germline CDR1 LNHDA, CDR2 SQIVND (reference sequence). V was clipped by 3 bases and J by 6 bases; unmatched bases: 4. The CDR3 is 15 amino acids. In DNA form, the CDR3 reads TGTGCCAGTAGTATCTCGGGACAGGGGTCCGGGGAGCTGTTTTTT. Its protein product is CASSISGQGSGELFF.

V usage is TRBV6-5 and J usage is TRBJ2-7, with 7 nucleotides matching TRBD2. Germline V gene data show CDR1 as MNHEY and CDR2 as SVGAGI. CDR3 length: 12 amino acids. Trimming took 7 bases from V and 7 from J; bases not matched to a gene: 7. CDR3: CASIPEGGEQYF. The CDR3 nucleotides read TGTGCCAGCATTCCGGAGGGAGGGGAGCAGTACTTC.

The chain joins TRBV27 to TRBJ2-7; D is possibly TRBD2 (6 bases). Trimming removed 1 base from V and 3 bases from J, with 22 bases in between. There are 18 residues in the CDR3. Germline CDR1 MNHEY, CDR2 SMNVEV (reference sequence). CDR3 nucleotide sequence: TGTGCCAGCAGTTTATGTGACCGGGGCCCGGACGGGGGCTACGAGCAGTACTTC. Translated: CASSLCDRGPDGGYEQYF.

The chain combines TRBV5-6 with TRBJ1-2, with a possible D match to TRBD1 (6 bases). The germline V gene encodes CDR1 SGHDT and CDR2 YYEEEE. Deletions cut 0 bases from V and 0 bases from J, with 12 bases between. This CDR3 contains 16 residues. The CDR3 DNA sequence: TGTGCCAGCAGCTTGGCCCCTAGGACAGCTAACTATGGCTACACCTTC. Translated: CASSLAPRTANYGYTF.

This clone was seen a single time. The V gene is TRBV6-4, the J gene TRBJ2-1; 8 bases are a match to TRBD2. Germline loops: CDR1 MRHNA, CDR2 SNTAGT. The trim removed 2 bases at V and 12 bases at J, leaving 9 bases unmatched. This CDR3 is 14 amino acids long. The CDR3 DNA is TGTGCCAGCAGTGACGGGATAGCGGGAATTGGGCAGTTCTTC. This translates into CASSDGIAGIGQFF.

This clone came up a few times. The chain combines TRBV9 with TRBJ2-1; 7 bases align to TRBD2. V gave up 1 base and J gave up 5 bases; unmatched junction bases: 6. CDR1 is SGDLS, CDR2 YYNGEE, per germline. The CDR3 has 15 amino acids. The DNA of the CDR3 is TGTGCCAGCAGCGTACGCGGGAGAAGTGACAATGAGCAGTTCTTC. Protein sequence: CASSVRGRSDNEQFF.

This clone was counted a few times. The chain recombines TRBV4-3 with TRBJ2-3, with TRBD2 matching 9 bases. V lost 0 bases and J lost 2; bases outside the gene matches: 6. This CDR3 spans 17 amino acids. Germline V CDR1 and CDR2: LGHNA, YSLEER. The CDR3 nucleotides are TGCGCCAGCAGCCAAGATTGGAGCGGGGGGTTCACAGATACGCAGTATTTT. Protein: CASSQDWSGGFTDTQYF.

The CDR3 loop is CASSSVTQYF. The DNA of the CDR3 is TGTGCCAGCAGCTCCGTTACGCAGTATTTT. The rearrangement uses TRBV7-9 and TRBJ2-3; D remains unclear. V lost 4 bases, J lost 8 bases, and 4 bases lay in between. CDR1 SEHNR and CDR2 FQNEAQ come from the germline V gene (reference sequence). The CDR3 consists of 10 residues. Filled out from reference TRBV7-9 and TRBJ2-3, the complete variable domain reads DTGVSQNPRHKITKRGQNVTFRCDPISEHNRLYWYRQTLGQGPEFLTYFQNEAQLEKSRLLSDRFSAERPKGSFSTLEIQRTEQGDSAMYLCASSSVTQYFGPGTRLTVL.

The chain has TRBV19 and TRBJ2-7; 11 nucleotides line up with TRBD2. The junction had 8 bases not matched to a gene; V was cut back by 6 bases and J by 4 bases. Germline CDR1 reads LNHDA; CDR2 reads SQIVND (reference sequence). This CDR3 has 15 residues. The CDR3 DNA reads TGTGCCAGTAGGGTAGCGGGAGGGCCCTGGTACGAGCAGTACTTC. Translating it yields CASRVAGGPWYEQYF.

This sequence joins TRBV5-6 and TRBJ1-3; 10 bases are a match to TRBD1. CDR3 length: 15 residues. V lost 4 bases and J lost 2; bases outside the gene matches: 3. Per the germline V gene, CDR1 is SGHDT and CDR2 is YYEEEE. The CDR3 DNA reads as TGTGCCAGCAGCCCCGGGACAGGGGCTGGAAACACCATATATTTT. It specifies CASSPGTGAGNTIYF.

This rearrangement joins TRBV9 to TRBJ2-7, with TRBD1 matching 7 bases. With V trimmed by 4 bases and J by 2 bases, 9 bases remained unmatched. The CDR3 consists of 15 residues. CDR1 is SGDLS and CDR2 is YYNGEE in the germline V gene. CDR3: CASSQGWDSTYEQYF. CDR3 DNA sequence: TGTGCCAGCAGCCAAGGTTGGGACAGCACCTACGAGCAGTACTTC.

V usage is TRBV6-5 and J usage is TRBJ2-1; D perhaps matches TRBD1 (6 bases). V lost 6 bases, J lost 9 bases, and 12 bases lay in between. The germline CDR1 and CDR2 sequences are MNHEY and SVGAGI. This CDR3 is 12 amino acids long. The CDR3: CASSRGVSEQFF. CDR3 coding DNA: TGTGCCAGCAGCAGGGGAGTGAGTGAGCAGTTCTTC.

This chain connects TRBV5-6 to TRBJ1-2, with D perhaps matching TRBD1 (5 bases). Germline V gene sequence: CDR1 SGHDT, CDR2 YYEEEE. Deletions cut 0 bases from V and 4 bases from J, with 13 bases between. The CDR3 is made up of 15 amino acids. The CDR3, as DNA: TGTGCCAGCAGCTTGGATCCGCAGGGAAGCTATGGCTACACCTTC. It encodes CASSLDPQGSYGYTF.

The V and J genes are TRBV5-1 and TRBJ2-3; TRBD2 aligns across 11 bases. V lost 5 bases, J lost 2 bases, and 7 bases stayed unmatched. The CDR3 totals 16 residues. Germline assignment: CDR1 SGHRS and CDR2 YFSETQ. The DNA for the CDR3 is TGCGCCAGCAGAGAGGGACTAGCGGCTTCCACAGATACGCAGTATTTT. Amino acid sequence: CASREGLAASTDTQYF.